This TCR beta chain was sequenced for a study of technical replicates of blood from several donors. Germline CDR1 and CDR2: ENHRY and SYGVKD. The V and J ends lost 6 bases and 0 bases respectively, with 12 bases between them. The CDR3 extends over 14 amino acids. The data were produced by immunoSEQ multiplex PCR, yet TCRdb's version contains in-frame clones alone and is incomplete. The sample consists of tens of thousands of clones, around 93% of them appearing once. The rearrangement joins TRBV10-3 to TRBJ2-7, with D hard to call. The sequenced sample was T cells isolated from PBMCs. This sequence was found in a human donor in good health. The CDR3 spells CAIRPQPGSYEQYF. For the CDR3, the DNA is TGTGCCATCAGGCCCCAACCGGGCTCCTACGAGCAGTACTTC.